This entry lists 24 T cell receptor beta chains sequenced from one sample in a study of T-cell memory formation after mild COVID-19. TCRdb fed the 5' RACE reads into MiXCR, producing one record per CDR3 protein. The sample lists roughly 100,000 distinct CDR3 sequences; over 15% were seen once. Sequences were obtained from PBMCs or a T cell subset sorted from them (not recorded which). All receptors come from an adult woman who had mild COVID-19 (a few samples of this study predate the infection). Cell type and time point are not known.

This clonotype was found a few times. The V and J genes are TRBV19 and TRBJ1-5, with no clear D. Germline V gene lookup returns CDR1 LNHDA and CDR2 SQIVND (reference sequence). The V and J ends lost 6 bases and 4 bases respectively, with 7 bases between them. The CDR3 totals 12 residues. CDR3 nucleotides: TGTGCCAGTAGCCGGCATAATCAGCCCCAGCATTTT. As protein: CASSRHNQPQHF.

This clonotype was counted a few times. The chain is built from TRBV12-3 or TRBV12-4 and TRBJ2-3; 8 nucleotides agree with TRBD2. The CDR3 sequence is 16 residues long. Losses at the gene ends were 6 bases for V and 2 bases for J; bases not matched to a gene: 10. DNA of the CDR3: TGTGCCAGCAGCCTCAGTTTAGCGGGGATCACAGATACGCAGTATTTT. Its protein product is CASSLSLAGITDTQYF.

J is TRBJ2-1 and V is TRBV7-8, with 9 nucleotides matching TRBD2. This CDR3 comprises 11 residues. Germline V lookup: CDR1 SGHVS, CDR2 FQNEAQ. Trimming removed 8 bases from V and 13 bases from J; junction bases left unmatched: 6. Here the CDR3 DNA reads TGTGCCAGCGGTTTAGCGGGAGTTCAGTTCTTC. Translated: CASGLAGVQFF.

This clonotype is classed as medium-sized. The rearrangement uses TRBV7-6 and TRBJ1-2; D perhaps matches TRBD1 (6 bases). Germline V CDR1 and CDR2: SGHVS, FNYEAQ. V was cut by 5 bases and J by 6 bases, with 19 bases left in between. This CDR3 is 15 amino acids long. The CDR3 DNA sequence: TGTGCCAGCAGCCCGAGAGAGACAGGATTAAATGGCTACACCTTC. This encodes CASSPRETGLNGYTF. Full variable domain (remainder filled in from reference TRBV7-6 and TRBJ1-2): GAGVSQSPRYKVTKRGQDVALRCDPISGHVSLYWYRQALGQGPEFLTYFNYEAQQDKSGLPNDRFSAERPEGSISTLTIQRTEQRDSAMYRCASSPRETGLNGYTFGSGTRLTVV.

This clonotype appeared a few times. The rearrangement links TRBV5-1 to TRBJ2-1; no clear D. This CDR3 has 12 amino acids. Germline V CDR1 and CDR2: SGHRS, YFSETQ. Trimming shortened V by 1 base and J by 8 bases, and 7 bases separated the two germline ends. The chain's CDR3 is CASSLQGHEQFF. CDR3 sequence (DNA): TGCGCCAGCAGCTTGCAAGGGCATGAGCAGTTCTTC.

This chain joins TRBV7-9 and TRBJ2-3; 9 bases map to TRBD2. This CDR3 region has 16 residues. Germline V gene data show CDR1 as SEHNR and CDR2 as FQNEAQ (reference sequence). V trimming: 1 base; J trimming: 3 bases; junction bases outside the gene matches: 5. The DNA for the CDR3 is TGTGCCAGCAGCTTAGAAGGGACTAGCCTTACAGATACGCAGTATTTT. This gives the protein CASSLEGTSLTDTQYF. Supplemented by reference TRBV7-9 and TRBJ2-3, the full variable domain reads DTGVSQNPRHKITKRGQNVTFRCDPISEHNRLYWYRQTLGQGPEFLTYFQNEAQLEKSRLLSDRFSAERPKGSFSTLEIQRTEQGDSAMYLCASSLEGTSLTDTQYFGPGTRLTVL.

The rearrangement links TRBV3-1 to TRBJ2-4, with D possibly being TRBD2 (6 bases). V lost 1 base to trimming and J lost 16 bases, with 17 bases between them. Germline V gene data show CDR1 as LGHDT and CDR2 as YNNKEL (reference sequence). This CDR3 has 13 amino acids. The CDR3 DNA sequence: TGTGCCAGCAGCCAAGGGTTCGACGGGGACTTCTACTTC. This translates into CASSQGFDGDFYF.

The genes are TRBV7-9 and TRBJ2-7; D is possibly TRBD1 (5 bases). This CDR3 is built from 12 residues. Trimming shortened V by 5 bases and J by 6 bases, and 11 bases separated the two germline ends. Germline assignment: CDR1 SEHNR and CDR2 FQNEAQ (reference sequence). Here the CDR3 reads CASSQGLREQYF. DNA of the CDR3: TGTGCCAGCAGCCAGGGCTTACGCGAGCAGTACTTC. Complete variable domain (other parts from reference TRBV7-9 and TRBJ2-7): DTGVSQNPRHKITKRGQNVTFRCDPISEHNRLYWYRQTLGQGPEFLTYFQNEAQLEKSRLLSDRFSAERPKGSFSTLEIQRTEQGDSAMYLCASSQGLREQYFGPGTRLTVT.

The V gene is TRBV5-6, the J gene TRBJ2-1; unclear D gene. Germline-derived CDR1 and CDR2 are SGHDT and YYEEEE. CDR3 length equals 12 residues. Trimming pared 0 bases from V and 12 bases from J, leaving 10 bases between. CDR3 DNA: TGTGCCAGCAGCTTGGGAACTATCGGGCAGTTCTTC. Residues: CASSLGTIGQFF.

The V and J genes are TRBV2 and TRBJ2-5; D unclear. Germline CDR1 SNHLY, CDR2 FYNNEI. V was pared by 5 bases and J by 2 bases, with 15 bases between. CDR3 length equals 15 residues. CDR3 nucleotides: TGTGCCAGCAGTACCATGGGCAACGGGCAAGAGACCCAGTACTTC. Its protein product is CASSTMGNGQETQYF. The variable domain in full, with the rest retrieved from reference TRBV2 and TRBJ2-5, is EPEVTQTPSHQVTQMGQEVILRCVPISNHLYFYWYRQILGQKVEFLVSFYNNEISEKSEIFDDQFSVERPDGSNFTLKIRSTKLEDSAMYFCASSTMGNGQETQYFGPGTRLLVL.

This clonotype has just a few counts. V usage is TRBV7-6 and J usage is TRBJ2-5; 9 nucleotides line up with TRBD2. Trimming at V came to 1 base and at J to 4 bases, leaving 4 bases not matched to a gene. CDR1 SGHVS and CDR2 FNYEAQ come from the germline V gene. This CDR3 contains 15 residues. CDR3 DNA sequence: TGTGCCAGCAGCTTAGAGTCTAGCGGGGCAGAGACCCAGTACTTC. This codes for CASSLESSGAETQYF.

V and J are TRBV7-8 and TRBJ1-2, with 10 bases matching TRBD1. The CDR3 extends over 15 amino acids. V dropped 3 bases and J dropped 3; count of bases not matched to a gene: 4. Germline values: CDR1 SGHVS, CDR2 FQNEAQ. The CDR3 is CASSFDRGHHYGYTF. CDR3 nucleotide sequence: TGTGCCAGCAGCTTCGACAGGGGGCATCACTATGGCTACACCTTC. The variable domain in full, completed from reference TRBV7-8 and TRBJ1-2, reads GAGVSQSPRYKVAKRGQDVALRCDPISGHVSLFWYQQALGQGPEFLTYFQNEAQLDKSGLPSDRFFAERPEGSVSTLKIQRTQQEDSAVYLCASSFDRGHHYGYTFGSGTRLTVV.

This clonotype was observed a few times. The chain has TRBV5-1 and TRBJ2-1; D could derive from TRBD1 or TRBD2 (5 bases each). Germline V CDR1 and CDR2: SGHRS, YFSETQ. Trimming removed 1 base at V and 0 bases at J, with 8 bases between. The CDR3 totals 15 residues. The CDR3 reads CASSLLGVSYNEQFF. CDR3 bases: TGCGCCAGCAGCTTGTTGGGGGTCTCCTACAATGAGCAGTTCTTC.

This clonotype was seen a handful of times. The chain has TRBV27 and TRBJ1-1; perhaps TRBD1 as D (6 bases). CDR3 size: 14 residues. Germline V CDR1 and CDR2: MNHEY, SMNVEV (reference sequence). The V and J ends lost 2 bases and 1 base respectively, with 8 bases between them. CDR3 DNA: TGTGCCAGCAGTTTACTGGGGGCGAACACTGAAGCTTTCTTT. The encoded protein is CASSLLGANTEAFF.

In its sample, this clonotype was seen a few times. The chain is built from TRBV5-6 and TRBJ2-5, with TRBD2 matching over 11 bases. CDR3 length equals 16 residues. J lost 1 base, V lost 3 bases, and 5 bases had no gene match. Germline V gives CDR1 SGHDT, CDR2 YYEEEE. As DNA, the CDR3 is TGTGCCAGCAGCTCCCGGACTAGCGGGCTCCAAGAGACCCAGTACTTC. It is translated as CASSSRTSGLQETQYF.

This clonotype came up a few times. This chain uses TRBV2 with TRBJ1-6; the match to TRBD1 covers 7 bases. Looked up from germline, CDR1 is SNHLY and CDR2 is FYNNEI. V shed 1 base and J 4 bases; nucleotides not matched to a gene: 7. The CDR3 contains 17 residues. In DNA, the CDR3 is TGTGCCAGCAGTGAAGGAGGGACAGAAACGTATAATTCACCCCTCCACTTT. Protein product: CASSEGGTETYNSPLHF.

This clonotype was seen only a few times. This chain uses TRBV4-1 with TRBJ1-4; 7 bases fit TRBD1. CDR1 is MGHRA, CDR2 YSYEKL, per germline. This CDR3 is 15 amino acids long. V shed 3 bases and J 8 bases; nucleotides not matched to a gene: 9. The CDR3 DNA reads as TGCGCCAGCAGCCAGACGACAGGGAGGGACGAAAAACTGTTTTTT. Translation gives CASSQTTGRDEKLFF.

This clonotype was detected only a few times. The chain uses TRBV4-1 and TRBJ2-7; D is perhaps TRBD2 (5 bases). Germline CDR1 and CDR2: MGHRA and YSYEKL. CDR3 size: 15 residues. V gave up 1 base and J gave up 5 bases, with 15 bases separating them. CDR3 DNA: TGCGCCAGCAGCCAAGTTGAAGCGGCCCGGGACGAGCAGTACTTC. This codes for CASSQVEAARDEQYF.

This clonotype occurred a few times. V and J are TRBV5-6 and TRBJ2-1, with D uncertain. Germline CDR1 is SGHDT and CDR2 is YYEEEE. Trimming stripped 5 bases from V and 0 bases from J, with 15 bases between. The CDR3 totals 16 residues. The CDR3 DNA reads TGTGCCAGCAGGGTGGACGCTGGAAGCTCCTACAATGAGCAGTTCTTC. Protein: CASRVDAGSSYNEQFF.

This clonotype was observed a few times. The germline gene is not matched at one end of the junction; a read error may be the cause. The chain joins TRBV4-1 to TRBJ2-7; 7 nucleotides agree with TRBD1. CDR3 length equals 13 residues. Germline V gene lookup returns CDR1 MGHRA and CDR2 YSYEKL. The CDR3 DNA sequence: TGCGCCAGCAGCCAAGACCGGGACAGCCCCCGGCACTTC. Amino acid sequence: CASSQDRDSPRHF.

This chain connects TRBV2 to TRBJ1-5; possibly TRBD1 for D (5 bases). Between the trimmed V and J ends, which lost 6 bases and 4 bases, there was a span of 13 bases. The germline gives CDR1 SNHLY, CDR2 FYNNEI. The CDR3 extends over 14 amino acids. The CDR3 nucleotides read TGTGCCAGCAGCCGGGACGGGTTGAATCAGCCCCAGCATTTT. As protein: CASSRDGLNQPQHF.

The chain employs TRBV11-2 and TRBJ2-5, with 11 bases matching TRBD2. The CDR3 loop spans 15 amino acids. V gave up 5 bases and J gave up 1 base; unmatched junction bases: 3. Germline V gene lookup returns CDR1 SGHAT and CDR2 FQNNGV. The CDR3 sequence is CASSKGTSGQETQYF. In nucleotides, the CDR3 is TGTGCCAGCAGCAAGGGGACTAGCGGCCAAGAGACCCAGTACTTC.

This clonotype was observed many times. The genes are TRBV7-2 and TRBJ2-7; 9 nucleotides line up with TRBD1. Per the germline V gene, CDR1 is SGHTA and CDR2 is FQGNSA. Trimming at V came to 7 bases and at J to 3 bases, leaving 7 bases not matched to a gene. CDR3 length equals 14 residues. The CDR3 DNA reads as TGTGCCAGCACCGAGAGACAGGGGGTCTACGAGCAGTACTTC. Translating it yields CASTERQGVYEQYF.

The sample holds a few counts of this clonotype. The chain recombines TRBV20-1 with TRBJ2-7; 8 bases fit TRBD2. CDR3 size: 15 residues. The trim removed 1 base at V and 6 bases at J, leaving 11 bases unmatched. Germline V gene sequence: CDR1 DFQATT, CDR2 SNEGSKA (reference sequence). CDR3 nucleotides: TGCAGTGCTAGAGTTACGGGAGGGGTCCCCTCCGAGCAGTACTTC. Residues: CSARVTGGVPSEQYF.